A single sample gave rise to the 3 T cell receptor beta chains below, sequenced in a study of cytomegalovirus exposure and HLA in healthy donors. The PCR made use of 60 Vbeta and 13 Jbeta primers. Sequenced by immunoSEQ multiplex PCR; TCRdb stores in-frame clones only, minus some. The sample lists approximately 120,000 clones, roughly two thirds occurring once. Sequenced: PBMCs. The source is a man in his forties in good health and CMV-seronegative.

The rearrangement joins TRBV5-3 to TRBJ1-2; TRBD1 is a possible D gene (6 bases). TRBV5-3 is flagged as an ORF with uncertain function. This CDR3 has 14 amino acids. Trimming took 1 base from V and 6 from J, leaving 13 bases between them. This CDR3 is CARSLSRGSDGYTF. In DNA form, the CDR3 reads TGTGCCAGAAGCTTGAGCAGGGGCTCGGATGGCTACACCTTC.

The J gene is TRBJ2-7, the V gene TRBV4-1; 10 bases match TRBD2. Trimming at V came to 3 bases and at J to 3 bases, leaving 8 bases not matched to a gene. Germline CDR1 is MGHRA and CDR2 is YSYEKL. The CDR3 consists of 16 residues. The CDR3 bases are TGCGCCAGCAGCCATGACCTAGCGGGGGCCTTCTACGAGCAGTACTTC. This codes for CASSHDLAGAFYEQYF.

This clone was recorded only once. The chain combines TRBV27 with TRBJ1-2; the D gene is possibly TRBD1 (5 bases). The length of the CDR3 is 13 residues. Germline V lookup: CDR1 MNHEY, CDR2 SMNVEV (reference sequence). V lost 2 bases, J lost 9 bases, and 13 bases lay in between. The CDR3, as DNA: TGTGCCAGCAGTTTAACGACCGCAGGGAGCTACACCTTC. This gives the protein CASSLTTAGSYTF.